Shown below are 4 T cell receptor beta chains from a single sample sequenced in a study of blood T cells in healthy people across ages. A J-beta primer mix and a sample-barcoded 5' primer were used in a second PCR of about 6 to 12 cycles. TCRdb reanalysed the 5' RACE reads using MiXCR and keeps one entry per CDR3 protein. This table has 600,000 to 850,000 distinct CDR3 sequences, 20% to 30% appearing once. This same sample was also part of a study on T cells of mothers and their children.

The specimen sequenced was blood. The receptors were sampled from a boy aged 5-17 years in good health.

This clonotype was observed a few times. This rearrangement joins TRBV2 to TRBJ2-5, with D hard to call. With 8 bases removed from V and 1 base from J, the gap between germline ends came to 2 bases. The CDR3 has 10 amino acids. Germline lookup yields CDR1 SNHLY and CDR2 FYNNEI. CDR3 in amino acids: CASAQETQYF. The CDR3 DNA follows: TGTGCCAGCGCCCAAGAGACCCAGTACTTC.

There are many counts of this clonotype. CDR3 loop: CASSQVLAGGDEQFF. The CDR3 bases are TGTGCCAGCAGCCAAGTACTAGCGGGAGGGGATGAGCAGTTCTTC. The chain is built from TRBV4-2 and TRBJ2-1; 13 nucleotides match TRBD2. CDR1 is LGHNA, CDR2 YNFKEQ, per germline. This CDR3 comprises 15 residues. Unmatched junction bases numbered 2, after V lost 1 base and J lost 8 bases.

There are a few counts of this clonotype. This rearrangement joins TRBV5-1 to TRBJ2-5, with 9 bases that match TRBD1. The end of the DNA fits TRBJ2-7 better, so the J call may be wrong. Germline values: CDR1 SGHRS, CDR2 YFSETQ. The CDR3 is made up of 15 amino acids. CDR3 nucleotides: TGCGCCAGCAGCGGGGGACAGGGAAGGGTCGACGAGCAGTACTTC. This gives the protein CASSGGQGRVDEQYF.

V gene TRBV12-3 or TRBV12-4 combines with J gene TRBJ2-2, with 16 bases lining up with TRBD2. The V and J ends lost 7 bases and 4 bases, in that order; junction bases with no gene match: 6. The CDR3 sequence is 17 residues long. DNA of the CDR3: TGTGCCAGCACCCCGGGACTAGCGGGAGGGACCACCGGGGAGCTGTTTTTT. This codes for CASTPGLAGGTTGELFF.